A single count supports the clone carrying this TCR beta chain. Original processing methods: The authors estimated nucleated cell counts from reference gene primer amplification. Repertoires were generated with immunoSEQ multiplex PCR, while TCRdb's copy carries only in-frame clones and drops some. Clone size and V and J calls were adopted from that table, with D and trimming inferred from the DNA. The data show under 200,000 clones, 80% to 90% seen once. The data belong to a study of blood T cell repertoires in COVID-19. Study summary: Whether acute or convalescent, the COVID-19 samples came from the United States, Italy and Spain. From T cells, B-cell-depleted T cells, or PBMCs came the material, which was cDNA or gDNA.

This CDR3 has 15 residues. Per germline, CDR1 LNHDA and CDR2 SQIVND (reference sequence). Germline trimming cut 4 bases from V and 2 bases from J; bases unmatched to any gene: 5. The rearrangement links TRBV19 to TRBJ2-5; TRBD1 matches 9 bases. This TCR derives from a woman aged 55-69 years who had recovered from COVID-19. Sequencing was done on a sample of peripheral blood. CDR3 DNA sequence: TGTGCCAGTAGTAACGACAGGGGGATTCAAGAGACCCAGTACTTC. As protein: CASSNDRGIQETQYF.